These T cell receptor beta chains were read from a single sample in a study of blood T cells in healthy people across ages. Using its own MiXCR run on the 5' RACE reads, TCRdb lists one record per CDR3 protein. This table holds fewer than 650,000 distinct CDR3 sequences, around a quarter found once. These data were also filed under a second study, of T cells of mothers and their children.

The sample consisted of blood. These receptors all come from a boy aged 2 to 10 in good health. Each CDR3 is given without its conserved first and last residue. Clone size appears in some rows only: once, few, many, or a class for an expanded clone.

TRBJ1-6	TRBV4-2	.	ASSPRGQEDSPLH
TRBJ1-3	TRBV15	.	AASRDMGSGNTIY
TRBJ1-1	TRBV7-3	few	ASSSGPITEAF
TRBJ2-1	TRBV7-8	.	SSGGGGAYNEQF
TRBJ2-1	TRBV6-5	.	ASSRDRARNEQF
TRBJ2-3	TRBV20-1	.	SASGTGSTDTQY
TRBJ1-1	TRBV7-8	.	ASRSNTEAF
TRBJ2-7	TRBV14	.	ASSQVVLPHEQY
TRBJ2-5	TRBV30	few	AWSGGTSGETQY
TRBJ1-2	TRBV20-1	few	SATSGDRNYGYT
.	TRBV9	.	ASSVRQGDSPYEQY
TRBJ2-2	TRBV5-8	many	ASSRGQGSRTGELF
TRBJ2-2	TRBV6-5	few	ASSYAGVNTGELF
TRBJ2-3	TRBV11-2	many	ASSPWGSGGTTDTQY
.	TRBV6-5	.	ARGLGGLGSYEQY
.	TRBV29-1	.	SVEASGQGTYNEQF
TRBJ2-5	TRBV14	.	ASSHPTSGRAEETQY
TRBJ2-1	TRBV19	few	ASSRGLVYYNEQF
TRBJ2-3	TRBV9	.	ASSPLLRGSTDTQY
TRBJ2-1	TRBV5-1	few	ASSLEGQGSYNEQF
.	TRBV11-2	.	ASSSPGEGEQY
TRBJ1-5	TRBV18	.	ASSPIMGKNQPQH
TRBJ2-2	TRBV20-1	.	SAGQANTGELF
TRBJ2-3	TRBV25-1	.	ASTEGGSTDTQY
.	TRBV29-1	few	SVATDSSLVEQY
TRBJ2-3	TRBV7-3	.	ASSLFPRRTLTDTQY
TRBJ2-2	TRBV7-8	.	ASSSPALQGKSVAGELF
TRBJ2-3	TRBV2	few	ASSVVAGGPADTQY
TRBJ2-1	TRBV7-8	.	ASSLAQRETDEQF
TRBJ2-1	TRBV3-1	few	ASSQRGLSSYNEQF
TRBJ1-1	TRBV29-1	.	SVPENTEAF
TRBJ1-1	TRBV5-1	few	ASRGTGWAF
TRBJ1-1	TRBV5-1	few	ASSLAGTNTEAF
.	TRBV12-3/TRBV12-4	.	ASSLGLEGYEQY
TRBJ2-1	TRBV27	few	ASASGGYNEQF
TRBJ2-1	TRBV11-2	.	ASSSPRSGMAYNEQF
TRBJ2-4	TRBV10-3	.	AISESNIQY
TRBJ2-1	TRBV7-3	few	ASSETSGGIHEQF
TRBJ2-3	TRBV10-2	.	ASTGRAKGTDTQY
TRBJ1-2	TRBV29-1	few	SVGGTGDYGYT
TRBJ2-1	TRBV29-1	.	SVAPPSGQVYNEQF
TRBJ2-4	TRBV5-6	.	ASSSQGIKNIQY
TRBJ2-3	TRBV5-1	.	ASSSRTGWISGRGFTDTQY
TRBJ2-7	TRBV18	.	ASSPPGQGSKSYEQY
TRBJ2-5	TRBV20-1	.	SARDGGTSGGINQETQY
TRBJ2-3	TRBV29-1	few	SVEGLAGGSTDTQY
TRBJ1-1	TRBV6-6	.	ASSYTPLGEGTEAF
TRBJ2-5	TRBV5-5	many	ASSSDPRETQY
TRBJ1-1	TRBV4-2	.	ASSQGELGQAF
TRBJ2-7	TRBV10-3	few	AISEVYSYEQY
TRBJ2-7	TRBV12-3/TRBV12-4	.	AGTLAGLELYEQY
TRBJ2-5	TRBV4-1	.	ASSGSTETQY
TRBJ2-5	TRBV7-6	.	ASSPTTSGPETQY
TRBJ1-2	TRBV28	.	ASSLGLERGYGYT